This T cell receptor (beta chain) was documented in a study of blood T cell repertoires in COVID-19. Study in general: Sites across the United States, Italy and Spain contributed samples from acute and convalescent COVID-19. T cells, B-cell-depleted T cells, or PBMCs provided the cDNA or gDNA that served as material.

Trimming took off 0 bases at V and 6 bases at J, with 14 bases between the two ends. Germline CDR1 is LGHDT and CDR2 is YNNKEL (reference sequence). The CDR3 is made up of 15 amino acids. In the original processing: Estimation of nucleated cell counts was performed using reference gene primer amplification. Assay: immunoSEQ multiplex PCR; the TCRdb copy retains only in-frame clones and omits some. Clone size and V and J calls were adopted from that table, with D and trimming inferred from the DNA. The profile shows over 25,000 clones, around 90% of them singletons. The receptor was isolated from a man between 65 and 85 years old with active COVID-19. The source material was peripheral blood. The chain uses TRBV3-1 (or the pseudogene TRBV3-2) and TRBJ1-1; tentative D call: TRBD1 (6 bases). The CDR3 DNA sequence: TGTGCCAGCAGCCAAGATTACAGGGATGGGGCTGAAGCTTTCTTT. Translation gives CASSQDYRDGAEAFF.